Listed below are T cell receptor beta chains from one sample, sequenced in a study of cytomegalovirus exposure and HLA in healthy donors. This table comes from immunoSEQ multiplex PCR, and its TCRdb copy is limited to in-frame clones, with some not included. The data contain under 200,000 clones, about 90% of them seen just once; the ten biggest clones take up around 3.1%. Input material: PBMCs. All receptors derive from a woman under 30 in good health and CMV-seropositive. Each CDR3 is given with its conserved first and last residue. D genes are given only for firm matches. Clone size is not always given. Where it is, it says once, few, many or a class for expanded clones.

d_gene: TRBD1; v_gene: TRBV5-4; abundance: once; j_gene: TRBJ1-1; CDR3aa: CASSLGRGLFMNTEAFF; CDR3nt: TGTGCCAGCAGCTTGGGTAGGGGGCTTTTTATGAACACTGAAGCTTTCTTT
d_gene: TRBD2; v_gene: TRBV2; abundance: .; j_gene: TRBJ2-7; CDR3aa: CASSGPSGGLSSYEQYF; CDR3nt: TGTGCCAGCAGTGGTCCTAGCGGGGGCCTTAGCTCCTACGAGCAGTACTTC
d_gene: .; v_gene: TRBV27; abundance: .; j_gene: TRBJ2-7; CDR3aa: CASSLAPGSSYEQYF; CDR3nt: TGTGCCAGCAGCCTTGCCCCGGGTAGCTCCTACGAGCAGTACTTC
d_gene: TRBD2; v_gene: TRBV7-2; abundance: .; j_gene: TRBJ2-1; CDR3aa: CASSSPGLAGGSSYNEQFF; CDR3nt: TGTGCCAGCAGCTCCCCCGGACTAGCGGGAGGTAGCTCCTACAATGAGCAGTTCTTC
d_gene: .; v_gene: TRBV5-8; abundance: few; j_gene: TRBJ2-6; CDR3aa: CASRPRNGANVLTF; CDR3nt: TGTGCCAGCCGCCCCAGGAACGGGGCCAACGTCCTGACTTTC
d_gene: .; v_gene: TRBV4-2; abundance: .; j_gene: TRBJ2-2; CDR3aa: CASSQTDNTGELFF; CDR3nt: TGTGCCAGCAGCCAGACAGATAACACCGGGGAGCTGTTTTTT
d_gene: .; v_gene: TRBV28; abundance: .; j_gene: TRBJ2-1; CDR3aa: CASSLAYPSYNEQFF; CDR3nt: TGTGCCAGCAGTCTAGCGTACCCCTCCTACAATGAGCAGTTCTTC
d_gene: TRBD2; v_gene: TRBV15; abundance: .; j_gene: TRBJ2-3; CDR3aa: CATRGGAGADTQYF; CDR3nt: TGTGCCACCCGGGGGGGAGCTGGGGCAGATACGCAGTATTTT
d_gene: .; v_gene: TRBV6-4; abundance: .; j_gene: TRBJ2-1; CDR3aa: CASSPSRSYNEQFF; CDR3nt: TGTGCCAGCAGCCCTTCTCGGTCCTACAATGAGCAGTTCTTC
d_gene: .; v_gene: TRBV18; abundance: .; j_gene: TRBJ2-7; CDR3aa: CASSLTDTAHEQYF; CDR3nt: TGTGCCAGCTCTCTAACAGATACTGCCCACGAGCAGTACTTC
d_gene: .; v_gene: TRBV21-1; abundance: .; j_gene: TRBJ1-1; CDR3aa: CASSDRVGEAFF; CDR3nt: TGTGCCAGCAGCGACAGGGTTGGTGAAGCTTTCTTT
d_gene: .; v_gene: TRBV30; abundance: .; j_gene: TRBJ1-6; CDR3aa: CAWSSPVGVRSPLHF; CDR3nt: TGTGCCTGGAGTTCTCCTGTAGGGGTCCGTTCACCCCTCCACTTT
d_gene: .; v_gene: TRBV19; abundance: .; j_gene: TRBJ1-2; CDR3aa: CASSPLTGPHYGYTF; CDR3nt: TGTGCCAGTAGTCCCCTTACAGGGCCCCATTATGGCTACACCTTC
d_gene: TRBD1; v_gene: TRBV11-2; abundance: .; j_gene: TRBJ1-2; CDR3aa: CASSLARTGGSGYTF; CDR3nt: TGTGCCAGCAGCTTAGCTAGGACAGGGGGCAGTGGCTACACCTTC